Reported below is one TCR beta chain. The data were obtained in a study of cytomegalovirus exposure and HLA in healthy donors. Data came from immunoSEQ multiplex PCR; TCRdb stores just in-frame clones and leaves some out. The data show 350,000 or so clones, roughly 88% seen once. CDR3 length: 15 amino acids. V lost 3 bases, J lost 0 bases, and 5 bases stayed unmatched. The germline CDR1 and CDR2 sequences are SGHTA and FQGNSA. The sequencing input was PBMCs. V is TRBV7-2 and J is TRBJ2-7, with 7 nucleotides matching TRBD2. The source is a woman aged 18-35 years in good health and CMV-seronegative. This CDR3 reads CASSFRRELSYEQYF. CDR3 coding DNA: TGTGCCAGCAGCTTCAGGCGGGAGCTCTCCTACGAGCAGTACTTC.